This passage covers 29 T cell receptor beta chains from one sample sequenced in a study of cytomegalovirus exposure and HLA in healthy donors. The PCR contained 60 Vbeta and 13 Jbeta primers. Some clones are missing from TCRdb's copy, which holds only in-frame ones; the method was immunoSEQ multiplex PCR. The data hold 150,000 to 200,000 clones, with approximately 65% observed a single time. Material: PBMCs. The receptors originated from a man aged 40-50 years in good health and CMV-seronegative.

V and J are TRBV7-2 and TRBJ2-4; D is perhaps TRBD1 (5 bases). Germline CDR1 reads SGHTA; CDR2 reads FQGNSA. V lost 4 bases and J lost 4, with 17 bases in between. This CDR3 is built from 16 residues. The CDR3 reads CASSSPWGLGKNIQYF. CDR3 in DNA: TGTGCCAGCAGCTCCCCTTGGGGCCTCGGGAAAAACATTCAGTACTTC.

The chain recombines TRBV19 with TRBJ2-2; 8 bases line up with TRBD1. Looked up from germline, CDR1 is LNHDA and CDR2 is SQIVND (reference sequence). The ends lost 5 bases at V and 5 bases at J; junction bases unmatched: 4. This CDR3 contains 14 residues. The CDR3 DNA is TGTGCCAGTAGTCGGACAGGGCCTACCGGGGAGCTGTTTTTT. It encodes CASSRTGPTGELFF.

This chain connects TRBV29-1 to TRBJ1-1; D is unresolved. Germline-derived CDR1 and CDR2 are SQVTM and ANQGSEA. V was pared by 2 bases and J by 0 bases, with 7 bases between. CDR3 length equals 13 residues. The CDR3 sequence: CSVEFSMNTEAFF. The CDR3 nucleotides read TGCAGCGTTGAATTTTCAATGAACACTGAAGCTTTCTTT. The variable domain in full, with the rest retrieved from reference TRBV29-1 and TRBJ1-1, is SAVISQKPSRDICQRGTSLTIQCQVDSQVTMMFWYRQQPGQSLTLIATANQGSEATYESGFVIDKFPISRPNLTFSTLTVSNMSPEDSSIYLCSVEFSMNTEAFFGQGTRLTVV.

This clone was recorded a few times. This chain uses TRBV30 with TRBJ2-5; 7 positions match TRBD2. Germline V gene sequence: CDR1 GTSNPN, CDR2 SVGIG (reference sequence). This CDR3 comprises 12 residues. The CDR3 loop reads CAGGEDWRTQYF. For the CDR3, the DNA is TGTGCTGGGGGGGAGGATTGGCGGACCCAGTACTTC.

The rearrangement joins TRBV4-1 to TRBJ1-6; D is unclear. Germline CDR1 and CDR2: MGHRA and YSYEKL. CDR3 length: 13 amino acids. Trimming shortened V by 4 bases and J by 7 bases, and 8 bases separated the two germline ends. The CDR3 is CASSPLTNSPLHF. CDR3 in DNA: TGCGCCAGCAGCCCCTTGACAAATTCACCCCTCCACTTT.

This clone was seen a single time. The gene calls are TRBV7-2 and TRBJ2-7; 8 nucleotides match TRBD2. CDR1 SGHTA and CDR2 FQGNSA come from the germline V gene. J lost 7 bases, V lost 2 bases, and 10 bases had no gene match. The CDR3 length is 15 residues. CDR3 sequence reads: CASSLNLAGGIEQYF. The CDR3 DNA follows: TGTGCCAGCAGCTTAAACCTGGCGGGGGGCATTGAGCAGTACTTC.

The rearrangement links TRBV11-3 to TRBJ2-1; the match to TRBD2 covers 10 bases. The ends lost 3 bases at V and 6 bases at J; junction bases unmatched: 14. CDR3 size: 18 residues. CDR1 and CDR2 (germline): SGHNT, YENEEA. CDR3 residues: CASSLFAVASGSGNEQFF. The CDR3 DNA reads as TGTGCCAGCAGCTTGTTTGCCGTGGCTAGCGGGAGTGGCAATGAGCAGTTCTTC.

V is TRBV30 and J is TRBJ2-7, with 9 bases matching TRBD1. The germline CDR1 and CDR2 sequences are GTSNPN and SVGIG (reference sequence). J was trimmed by 5 bases and V by 3 bases; bases with no gene match: 5. This CDR3 is built from 13 residues. CDR3 sequence reads: CAWSADRGHEQYF. The CDR3 DNA reads TGTGCCTGGAGCGCGGACAGGGGCCACGAGCAGTACTTC.

This chain uses TRBV5-1 with TRBJ2-5, with 9 bases lining up with TRBD1. Germline CDR1 reads SGHRS; CDR2 reads YFSETQ. V gave up 4 bases and J gave up 5 bases; unmatched junction bases: 9. This CDR3 is 15 amino acids long. The chain's CDR3 is CASSLQPGTGETQYF. The CDR3 nucleotides are TGCGCCAGCAGCCTCCAACCCGGGACAGGGGAGACCCAGTACTTC.

This chain joins TRBV9 and TRBJ2-2; D ambiguous. V was clipped by 3 bases and J by 5 bases, with 11 bases between them. In germline, CDR1 is SGDLS, CDR2 YYNGEE. The CDR3 runs 14 residues. The CDR3 here is CASSAAPGTGELFF. For the CDR3, the DNA is TGTGCCAGCAGCGCCGCCCCAGGTACCGGGGAGCTGTTTTTT.

DNA of the CDR3: TGTGCCAGCAGCTCTATGACTAGCGGGAGGCAAGAGACCCAGTACTTC. Residues: CASSSMTSGRQETQYF. V usage is TRBV7-9 and J usage is TRBJ2-5, with 13 nucleotides matching TRBD2. Germline V lookup: CDR1 SEHNR, CDR2 FQNEAQ (reference sequence). Trimming cost V 4 bases and J 2 bases; bases outside gene matches: 4. The CDR3 length is 16 residues. The entire variable domain, with the rest obtained from reference TRBV7-9 and TRBJ2-5, is as follows: DTGVSQNPRHKITKRGQNVTFRCDPISEHNRLYWYRQTLGQGPEFLTYFQNEAQLEKSRLLSDRFSAERPKGSFSTLEIQRTEQGDSAMYLCASSSMTSGRQETQYFGPGTRLLVL.

V usage is TRBV7-2 and J usage is TRBJ1-2; D is ambiguous. Trimming removed 2 bases from V and 4 bases from J, with 8 bases in between. The CDR3 is 13 residues long. CDR1 is SGHTA and CDR2 is FQGNSA in the germline V gene. CDR3 nucleotide sequence: TGTGCCAGCAGCTTAAGTCTTAGCTATGGCTACACCTTC. This encodes CASSLSLSYGYTF.

V and J are TRBV5-5 and TRBJ1-6, with 8 bases identical to TRBD1. Germline CDR1 and CDR2: SGHKS and YYEKEE (reference sequence). The V gene end was trimmed by 4 bases and the J gene end by 7 bases; junction bases not matched to a gene: 13. CDR3 length: 17 residues. CDR3: CASSVSGDRLSNSPLHF. The DNA of the CDR3 is TGTGCCAGCAGCGTAAGTGGGGACAGGTTGTCGAATTCACCCCTCCACTTT. Full variable domain (outside the CDR3, taken from reference TRBV5-5 and TRBJ1-6): DAGVTQSPTHLIKTRGQQVTLRCSPISGHKSVSWYQQVLGQGPQFIFQYYEKEERGRGNFPDRFSARQFPNYSSELNVNALLLGDSALYLCASSVSGDRLSNSPLHFGNGTRLTVT.

This rearrangement joins TRBV2 to TRBJ2-4, with 10 bases that match TRBD2. The J segment lost 7 bases and the V segment lost 8 bases, leaving 11 bases of the junction unmatched. Germline CDR1 reads SNHLY; CDR2 reads FYNNEI. The CDR3 is 15 amino acids. The CDR3 loop reads CASLGSGGVGNIQYF. For the CDR3, the DNA is TGTGCCAGCCTGGGGAGCGGGGGGGTCGGGAACATTCAGTACTTC.

This clone was observed a single time. The CDR3 DNA sequence: TGTGCCAGTAGTATCGGCGGCTCAAGCAATCAGCCCCAGCATTTT. Translation: CASSIGGSSNQPQHF. V usage is TRBV19 and J usage is TRBJ1-5; D gene ambiguous. There are 15 residues in the CDR3. Per germline, CDR1 LNHDA and CDR2 SQIVND (reference sequence). Trimming stripped 3 bases from V and 1 base from J, with 10 bases between.

For this clone: The junction differs from germline at one of its ends, possibly a read error. V usage is TRBV7-8 and J usage is TRBJ2-7, with D tentatively TRBD1 (6 bases). The CDR3 loop spans 15 amino acids. The germline gives CDR1 SGHVS, CDR2 FQNEAQ. The CDR3 loop is CAGSSAQGSSYEQYF. CDR3 nucleotide sequence: TGTGCCGGCAGCTCGGCTCAGGGGAGCTCCTACGAGCAGTACTTC.

This chain joins TRBV27 and TRBJ2-6, with 7 nucleotides matching TRBD1. Trimming cost V 6 bases and J 0 bases; bases outside gene matches: 11. The CDR3 is made up of 18 amino acids. Germline V lookup: CDR1 MNHEY, CDR2 SMNVEV (reference sequence). The CDR3 DNA sequence: TGTGCCAGCAGCCCAGACAGGGCTCCACTCTCTGGGGCCAACGTCCTGACTTTC. Amino acids: CASSPDRAPLSGANVLTF.

This clone was found once. The rearrangement uses TRBV7-6 and TRBJ2-7; D gene ambiguous. V lost 4 bases and J 5 bases, leaving 15 bases between the germline ends. Per germline, CDR1 SGHVS and CDR2 FNYEAQ. This CDR3 is 14 amino acids long. CDR3 loop: CASSSPTVSHEQYF. The CDR3 region has the DNA TGTGCCAGCAGCTCACCTACCGTTTCCCACGAGCAGTACTTC.

The V call is TRBV6-1, the J call TRBJ1-1, with 7 bases that match TRBD1. The CDR3 runs 17 residues. V trimming: 3 bases; J trimming: 4 bases; junction bases outside the gene matches: 14. CDR1 MNHNS and CDR2 SASEGT come from the germline V gene. The CDR3 DNA sequence: TGTGCCAGCAGTGACCATCCCAGACAGGGAAAAAGCACTGAAGCTTTCTTT. This sequence encodes CASSDHPRQGKSTEAFF.

Note on this clone: This same CDR3 is encoded by further DNA sequences in the sample. This chain connects TRBV30 to TRBJ2-5; a weak D match, TRBD1 (6 bases). The length of the CDR3 is 13 residues. The V gene lost 3 bases and the J gene lost 4 bases, with 12 bases spanning the gap. Germline lookup yields CDR1 GTSNPN and CDR2 SVGIG (reference sequence). CDR3 protein: CAWSLGGRETQYF. The CDR3 region has the DNA TGTGCCTGGAGCTTAGGGGGTCGAGAGACCCAGTACTTC. Full variable domain (outside the CDR3, taken from reference TRBV30 and TRBJ2-5): SQTIHQWPATLVQPVGSPLSLECTVEGTSNPNLYWYRQAAGRGLQLLFYSVGIGQISSEVPQNLSASRPQDRQFILSSKKLLLSDSGFYLCAWSLGGRETQYFGPGTRLLVL.

A few counts support this clone. The chain employs TRBV5-1 and TRBJ2-1; TRBD2 might be the D (5 bases). V was cut by 4 bases and J by 5 bases, with 16 bases left in between. The CDR3 covers 15 residues. Germline V gives CDR1 SGHRS, CDR2 YFSETQ. The CDR3 reads CASSVDTRGHNEQFF. CDR3 in DNA: TGCGCCAGCAGCGTCGACACCCGAGGGCACAATGAGCAGTTCTTC. Drawing the rest from reference TRBV5-1 and TRBJ2-1, the complete variable domain is KAGVTQTPRYLIKTRGQQVTLSCSPISGHRSVSWYQQTPGQGLQFLFEYFSETQRNKGNFPGRFSGRQFSNSRSEMNVSTLELGDSALYLCASSVDTRGHNEQFFGPGTRLTVL.

V gene TRBV5-4 combines with J gene TRBJ2-1; 12 bases line up with TRBD2. The ends lost 0 bases at V and 3 bases at J; junction bases unmatched: 1. Germline V gene lookup returns CDR1 SGHNT and CDR2 YYREEE (reference sequence). The CDR3 loop spans 16 amino acids. The CDR3 DNA is TGTGCCAGCAGCTTGGGACTAGCGGGGGACTACAATGAGCAGTTCTTC. Protein: CASSLGLAGDYNEQFF.

Only a few counts were recorded for this clone. This sequence joins TRBV29-1 and TRBJ2-5; the match to TRBD2 covers 8 bases. The germline V gene encodes CDR1 SQVTM and CDR2 ANQGSEA. The length of the CDR3 is 13 residues. The ends lost 3 bases at V and 5 bases at J; junction bases unmatched: 5. The CDR3 is CSVDGGGRETQYF. The CDR3 DNA is TGCAGCGTTGATGGCGGGGGGCGCGAGACCCAGTACTTC.

The rearrangement links TRBV25-1 to TRBJ2-1; possible D gene TRBD1, 5 bases. Trimming pared 6 bases from V and 2 bases from J, leaving 8 bases between. The CDR3 sequence is 13 residues long. Per germline, CDR1 MGHDK and CDR2 SYGVNS. The CDR3 region is CASRQEPYNEQFF. The CDR3 DNA follows: TGTGCCAGCAGACAGGAACCCTACAATGAGCAGTTCTTC.

V is TRBV6-5 and J is TRBJ1-6; D is undetermined. This CDR3 comprises 12 residues. Trimming left V 5 bases short and J 10 bases short, with 9 bases between. The germline gives CDR1 MNHEY, CDR2 SVGAGI. The CDR3 DNA reads as TGTGCCAGCAGTGAGGGTGCGTCACCCCTCCACTTT. It translates to CASSEGASPLHF.

The chain has TRBV6-1 and TRBJ2-2, with a weak D call TRBD2 (5 bases). The V gene's germline CDR1 is MNHNS and CDR2 SASEGT. The V end lost 3 bases, the J end lost 6 bases, and 14 bases lay between the germline ends. This CDR3 is built from 15 residues. The CDR3 reads CASSENPSWPGELFF. DNA of the CDR3: TGTGCCAGCAGTGAGAATCCTAGCTGGCCCGGGGAGCTGTTTTTT.

The chain's CDR3 is CASSPTSGSSYEQYF. CDR3 nucleotides: TGCGCCAGCAGCCCAACTAGCGGGAGCTCCTACGAGCAGTACTTC. This chain links TRBV4-3 with TRBJ2-7; 11 bases are a match to TRBD2. Trimming removed 4 bases from V and 0 bases from J; junction bases left unmatched: 2. The CDR3 is made up of 15 amino acids. CDR1 LGHNA and CDR2 YSLEER come from the germline V gene.

The chain uses TRBV11-2 and TRBJ2-3; 10 nucleotides align to TRBD2. With 5 bases clipped from V and 4 bases from J, the junction kept 3 bases outside the gene matches. The CDR3 runs 14 residues. Germline V gene lookup returns CDR1 SGHAT and CDR2 FQNNGV. CDR3 nucleotide sequence: TGTGCCAGCAGCACCGGACTAGCGGCAGATACGCAGTATTTT. Amino acid sequence: CASSTGLAADTQYF.

J is TRBJ2-1 and V is TRBV2; TRBD1 might be the D (5 bases). This CDR3 contains 12 residues. V gave up 7 bases and J gave up 6 bases, with 10 bases separating them. Germline-derived CDR1 and CDR2 are SNHLY and FYNNEI. This chain's CDR3 is CASNSRGNEQFF. The CDR3 nucleotides are TGTGCCAGCAACTCTAGGGGCAATGAGCAGTTCTTC.